This T cell receptor (beta chain) was identified in a study of Tregs in tolerant kidney transplant recipients. Produced via immunoSEQ multiplex PCR; TCRdb's table is partial and in-frame only. This table has about 110,000 clones, around 87% appearing once. There are 16 residues in the CDR3. Per the germline V gene, CDR1 is LNHDA and CDR2 is SQIVND (reference sequence). Trimming pared 6 bases from V and 1 base from J, leaving 18 bases between. The clonotype originates from a human donor who received a combined kidney and bone marrow transplant. V usage is TRBV19 and J usage is TRBJ1-1; D unclear. Sequences were derived from CD4+ T cells from blood, sampled before the transplant. In DNA form, the CDR3 reads TGTGCCAGTAGCCGGGGTGAGGGTAAGCCGAACACTGAAGCTTTCTTT. Translation: CASSRGEGKPNTEAFF.